The 25 T cell receptor beta chains in this list originate from one sample, sequenced in a study of shared clonotypes between healthy human individuals (TCRdb year 2020). CD8 naive samples consisted of CD45RO-negative cells that were positively selected for CCR7, yielding a CD45RA+CCR7+ population without TemRA cells. Library preparation was by the immunoSEQ multiplex PCR assay. The table was pulled from immuneACCESS by TCRdb, which kept in-frame rearrangements only. Such tables lose some clones; where checked, under half of the loss comes from unresolved V genes, and the rest has no known cause. Present in this sample are about 2.1 million clones, approximately 92% of which were seen just once. Around 1.7% of the sample goes to the ten largest clones. Sequenced input: naive CD8+ T cells from PBMCs. Reading the label with the study, this specimen's cell subset or site is: CD45RA+CCR7+. The receptors were sampled from a man in his late teens or twenties in good health. Some clones in this sample may be carry-over from other donors' samples.

The chain recombines TRBV5-1 with TRBJ2-3, with D possibly TRBD2 on 6 matching bases. This CDR3 has 15 residues. Germline V lookup: CDR1 SGHRS, CDR2 YFSETQ. V lost 0 bases to trimming and J lost 5 bases, with 13 bases between them. The chain's CDR3 is CASSLGFRAGDTQYF. CDR3 DNA sequence: TGCGCCAGCAGCTTGGGGTTTCGAGCGGGAGATACGCAGTATTTT.

Concerning this clone itself: Other DNA sequences within the sample encode an identical CDR3. The chain carries TRBV28 and TRBJ2-7, with 7 bases identical to TRBD1. The CDR3 extends over 13 amino acids. CDR1 MDHEN and CDR2 SYDVKM come from the germline V gene. Losses at the gene ends were 6 bases for V and 2 bases for J; bases not matched to a gene: 4. In DNA, the CDR3 is TGTGCCAGCAGGCCAACAGGGGCCTACGAGCAGTACTTC. Translating it yields CASRPTGAYEQYF. Together with reference TRBV28 and TRBJ2-7, the CDR3 gives the full variable domain: DVKVTQSSRYLVKRTGEKVFLECVQDMDHENMFWYRQDPGLGLRLIYFSYDVKMKEKGDIPEGYSVSREKKERFSLILESASTNQTSMYLCASRPTGAYEQYFGPGTRLTVT.

The chain uses TRBV27 and TRBJ1-1, with no clear D. This CDR3 region has 15 residues. From germline, CDR1 is MNHEY and CDR2 SMNVEV (reference sequence). V dropped 0 bases and J dropped 1 base, with 9 bases sitting between them. The CDR3 nucleotides are TGTGCCAGCAGTTTATCGGCGGTGGGGAACACTGAAGCTTTCTTT. Translation gives CASSLSAVGNTEAFF.

This chain links TRBV18 with TRBJ2-7; 8 nucleotides align to TRBD1. The V and J ends lost 0 bases and 7 bases, in that order; junction bases with no gene match: 8. Germline V CDR1 and CDR2: KGHSH, LQKENI. The CDR3 runs to 15 residues. The CDR3, as DNA: TGTGCCAGCTCACCACCTTTCAGGGGGCCTGGGGAGCAGTACTTC. Translating gives CASSPPFRGPGEQYF.

The rearrangement uses TRBV28 and TRBJ1-5, with a tentative D call TRBD1 (5 bases). The CDR3 length is 14 residues. The V end lost 4 bases, the J end lost 4 bases, and 11 bases lay between the germline ends. Germline values: CDR1 MDHEN, CDR2 SYDVKM. The CDR3 nucleotides read TGTGCCAGCAGTTCCCTGGGGCAAAATCAGCCCCAGCATTTT. This codes for CASSSLGQNQPQHF.

This chain connects TRBV2 to TRBJ2-1; a possible D gene is TRBD1 (5 bases). Trimming left V 2 bases short and J 4 bases short, with 9 bases between. The CDR3 is 14 amino acids. CDR1 and CDR2 (germline): SNHLY, FYNNEI. CDR3 nucleotides: TGTGCCAGCAGTGAACAGGGCAGATACAATGAGCAGTTCTTC. Encoded protein: CASSEQGRYNEQFF.

The chain joins TRBV4-1 to TRBJ2-1, with D perhaps matching TRBD1 (6 bases). CDR1 is MGHRA and CDR2 is YSYEKL in the germline V gene. The CDR3 length is 17 residues. V shed 3 bases and J shed 2 bases, with 17 bases lying between them. CDR3: CASSHPLWDKAYNEQFF. CDR3 bases: TGCGCCAGCAGCCACCCCCTATGGGACAAAGCCTACAATGAGCAGTTCTTC.

This clone was picked up one time. The chain has TRBV4-1 and TRBJ2-1; TRBD1 might be the D (5 bases). The length of the CDR3 is 14 residues. CDR1 and CDR2 (germline): MGHRA, YSYEKL. V was cut by 3 bases and J by 5 bases, with 11 bases left in between. The CDR3 nucleotides are TGCGCCAGCAGCCAGCAGGGAAGCAACAATGAGCAGTTCTTC. Its translation is CASSQQGSNNEQFF.

The V gene is TRBV27, the J gene TRBJ2-1; TRBD2 aligns across 8 bases. CDR1 and CDR2 from the germline V gene are MNHEY and SMNVEV (reference sequence). V shed 7 bases and J 0 bases; nucleotides not matched to a gene: 11. This CDR3 contains 17 residues. CDR3 residues: CASTVTSAQLSYNEQFF. The CDR3 nucleotides read TGTGCCAGCACCGTGACTAGCGCACAGCTCTCCTACAATGAGCAGTTCTTC.

V gene TRBV9 combines with J gene TRBJ2-3; possible D gene TRBD2, 6 bases. The V end was cut by 1 base, the J end by 0 bases, with 12 bases between. From germline, CDR1 is SGDLS and CDR2 YYNGEE. This CDR3 is 16 amino acids long. The CDR3 DNA sequence: TGTGCCAGCAGCGTATCAGGAGGGTTTAGCACAGATACGCAGTATTTT. Residues: CASSVSGGFSTDTQYF.

This clone is a singleton in its sample. The rearrangement joins TRBV30 to TRBJ2-7; D is undetermined. The CDR3 runs to 13 residues. Trimming cost V 0 bases and J 5 bases, with 11 bases left between them. Germline values: CDR1 GTSNPN, CDR2 SVGIG (reference sequence). The CDR3 region has the DNA TGTGCCTGGAGTGTGACCCCATCCCACGAGCAGTACTTC. Translating gives CAWSVTPSHEQYF.

The genes are TRBV30 and TRBJ2-1; TRBD2 matches 8 bases. CDR1 and CDR2 from the germline V gene are GTSNPN and SVGIG (reference sequence). The trim removed 1 base at V and 7 bases at J, leaving 18 bases unmatched. CDR3 length equals 18 residues. The CDR3 coding sequence is TGTGCCTGGAGTGCCCTCCCAGGACTAGCTCATAAGGGAAATGAGCAGTTCTTC. Amino acids: CAWSALPGLAHKGNEQFF.

The chain has TRBV6-5 and TRBJ1-4, with TRBD1 as a possible D gene (5 bases). The CDR3 sequence is 15 residues long. Trimming removed 5 bases from V and 8 bases from J, with 18 bases in between. In germline, CDR1 is MNHEY, CDR2 SVGAGI. CDR3 residues: CASSVGRGLMEKLFF. In DNA, the CDR3 is TGTGCCAGCAGTGTTGGTAGGGGATTGATGGAAAAACTGTTTTTT.

This clone was counted a few times. V usage is TRBV27 and J usage is TRBJ1-2; D is ambiguous. The CDR3 runs to 14 residues. Germline V gives CDR1 MNHEY, CDR2 SMNVEV (reference sequence). Between the trimmed V and J ends, which lost 4 bases and 2 bases, there was a span of 11 bases. The CDR3 bases are TGTGCCAGCAGTTCCCGTGACGGGAACTATGGCTACACCTTC. Translation gives CASSSRDGNYGYTF.

With regard to this clone: The same CDR3 is also encoded by other DNA sequences in this sample. The chain has TRBV7-3 and TRBJ2-2; D is perhaps TRBD1 (6 bases). Trimming left V 5 bases short and J 6 bases short, with 13 bases between. This CDR3 is built from 14 residues. Germline V gene lookup returns CDR1 SGHTA and CDR2 FQGTGA. CDR3 DNA: TGTGCCAGCAGCCCACAGGGTTTCGCCGGGGAGCTGTTTTTT. Translated, it gives CASSPQGFAGELFF. Together with reference TRBV7-3 and TRBJ2-2, the CDR3 gives the full variable domain: GAGVSQTPSNKVTEKGKYVELRCDPISGHTALYWYRQSLGQGPEFLIYFQGTGAADDSGLPNDRFFAVRPEGSVSTLKIQRTERGDSAVYLCASSPQGFAGELFFGEGSRLTVL.

The J gene is TRBJ2-7, the V gene TRBV5-6, with a tentative D call TRBD1 (6 bases). The CDR3 has 14 amino acids. Germline CDR1 and CDR2: SGHDT and YYEEEE. V was pared by 6 bases and J by 3 bases, with 16 bases between. The chain's CDR3 is CASTLHRESYEQYF. CDR3 sequence (DNA): TGTGCCAGCACCCTACACAGGGAGAGCTACGAGCAGTACTTC.

The chain joins TRBV11-3 to TRBJ2-5; a possible D gene is TRBD2 (6 bases). Trimming cost V 4 bases and J 4 bases, with 19 bases left between them. The germline gives CDR1 SGHNT, CDR2 YENEEA. The CDR3 totals 16 residues. The CDR3 coding sequence is TGTGCCAGCAGCTCCGGCGGGGACCTGAGTTCAGAGACCCAGTACTTC. Amino acids: CASSSGGDLSSETQYF.

This clone was picked up one time. The rearrangement links TRBV11-2 to TRBJ2-1; 11 bases map to TRBD2. Germline CDR1 reads SGHAT; CDR2 reads FQNNGV. The CDR3 is 17 amino acids. J gave up 4 bases and V 1 base, and 6 bases lay outside the gene matches. CDR3 sequence: CASSLGPGLAVYNEQFF. The CDR3 bases are TGTGCCAGCAGCTTAGGGCCGGGACTAGCGGTTTACAATGAGCAGTTCTTC.

The V and J genes are TRBV5-1 and TRBJ2-3; TRBD1 matches 9 bases. Germline loops: CDR1 SGHRS, CDR2 YFSETQ. With 1 base clipped from V and 4 bases from J, the junction kept 4 bases outside the gene matches. This CDR3 has 15 residues. The CDR3 DNA sequence: TGCGCCAGCAGCTTGAACAGGGGGCTAGCAGATACGCAGTATTTT. It yields the protein CASSLNRGLADTQYF.

The J gene is TRBJ2-3, the V gene TRBV7-3, with D perhaps given as TRBD1 or TRBD2 (5 bases each). Germline V gene sequence: CDR1 SGHTA, CDR2 FQGTGA. This CDR3 spans 18 amino acids. Deletions cut 5 bases from V and 0 bases from J, with 21 bases between. The CDR3 nucleotides read TGTGCCAGCAGCATTAGGTCCGGGTCAGGGAGTAGCACAGATACGCAGTATTTT. Amino acids: CASSIRSGSGSSTDTQYF.

This chain links TRBV7-7 with TRBJ1-1; D uncertain. Germline V gene data show CDR1 as SSHAT and CDR2 as FNYEAQ (reference sequence). Trimming removed 5 bases from V and 3 bases from J, with 16 bases in between. The CDR3 length is 15 residues. For the CDR3, the DNA is TGTGCCAGCAGCCAAATCCTGGCGGTAGACACTGAAGCTTTCTTT. Translated: CASSQILAVDTEAFF.

J is TRBJ2-1 and V is TRBV2, with D possibly TRBD1 on 6 matching bases. Trimming cost V 0 bases and J 4 bases, with 13 bases left between them. The CDR3 runs to 16 residues. Germline CDR1 SNHLY, CDR2 FYNNEI. Here the CDR3 DNA reads TGTGCCAGCAGTGAAGCGCAAGCGACAGGTTACAATGAGCAGTTCTTC. This encodes CASSEAQATGYNEQFF.

A note on this clone: Additional DNA sequences in this sample encode the identical CDR3. The J gene is TRBJ1-2, the V gene TRBV27; no reliable D call. Trimming pared 3 bases from V and 4 bases from J, leaving 9 bases between. The CDR3 extends over 13 amino acids. Looked up from germline, CDR1 is MNHEY and CDR2 is SMNVEV (reference sequence). CDR3 residues: CASSFGQSYGYTF. The CDR3 DNA reads TGTGCCAGCAGTTTTGGGCAGTCCTATGGCTACACCTTC.

The rearrangement joins TRBV29-1 to TRBJ2-5; D may be TRBD1 (5 bases). The DNA matches TRBJ2-7 better at its end, which makes the J call doubtful. Germline values: CDR1 SQVTM, CDR2 ANQGSEA. The CDR3 has 12 residues. This CDR3 is CSVWKGPYEQYF. The DNA of the CDR3 is TGCAGCGTTTGGAAGGGGCCCTACGAGCAGTACTTC.

The J gene is TRBJ2-4, the V gene TRBV5-8; unclear D gene. Trimming took off 4 bases at V and 0 bases at J, with 14 bases between the two ends. The germline CDR1 and CDR2 sequences are SGHTS and YDEGEE. The CDR3 sequence is 16 residues long. CDR3 protein: CASSPDGRLAKNIQYF. The CDR3 DNA reads as TGTGCCAGCAGCCCGGACGGCCGACTAGCCAAAAACATTCAGTACTTC.